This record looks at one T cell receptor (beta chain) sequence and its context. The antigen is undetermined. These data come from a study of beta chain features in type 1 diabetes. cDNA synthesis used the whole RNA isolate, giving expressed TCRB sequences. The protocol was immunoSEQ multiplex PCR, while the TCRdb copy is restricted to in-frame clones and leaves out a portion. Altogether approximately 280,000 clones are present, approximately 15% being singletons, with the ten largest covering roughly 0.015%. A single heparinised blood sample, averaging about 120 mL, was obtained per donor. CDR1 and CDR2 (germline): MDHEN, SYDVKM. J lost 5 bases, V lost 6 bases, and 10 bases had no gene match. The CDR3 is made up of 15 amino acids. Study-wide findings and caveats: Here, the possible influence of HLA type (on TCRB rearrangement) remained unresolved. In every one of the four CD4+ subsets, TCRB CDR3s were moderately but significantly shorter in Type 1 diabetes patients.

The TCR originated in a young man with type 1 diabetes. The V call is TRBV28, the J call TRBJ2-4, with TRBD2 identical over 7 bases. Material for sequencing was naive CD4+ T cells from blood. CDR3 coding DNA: TGTGCCAGCAGGTCCGGCGGGGGTGGGGAAAACATTCAGTACTTC. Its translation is CASRSGGGGENIQYF.